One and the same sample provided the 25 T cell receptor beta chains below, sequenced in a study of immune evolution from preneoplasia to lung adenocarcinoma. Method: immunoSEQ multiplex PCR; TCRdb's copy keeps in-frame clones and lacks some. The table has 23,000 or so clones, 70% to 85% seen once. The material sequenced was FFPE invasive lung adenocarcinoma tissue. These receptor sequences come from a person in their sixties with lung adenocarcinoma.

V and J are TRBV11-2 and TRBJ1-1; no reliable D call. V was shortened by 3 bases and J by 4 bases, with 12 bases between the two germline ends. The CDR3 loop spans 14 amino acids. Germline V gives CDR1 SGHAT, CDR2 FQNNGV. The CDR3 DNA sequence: TGTGCCAGCAGCTTCGGACGGTTGGGCACTGAAGCTTTCTTT. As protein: CASSFGRLGTEAFF.

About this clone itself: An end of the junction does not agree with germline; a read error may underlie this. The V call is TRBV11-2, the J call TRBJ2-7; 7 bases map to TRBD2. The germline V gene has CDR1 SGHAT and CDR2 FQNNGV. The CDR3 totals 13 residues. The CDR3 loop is CASSLTSLREWDF. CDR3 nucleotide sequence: TGTGCCAGCAGCCTTACTAGCTTGCGGGAGTGGGACTTC.

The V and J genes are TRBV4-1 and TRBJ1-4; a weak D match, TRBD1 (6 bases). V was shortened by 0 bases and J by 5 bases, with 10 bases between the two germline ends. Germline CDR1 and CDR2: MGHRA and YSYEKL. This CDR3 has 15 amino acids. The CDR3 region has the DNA TGCGCCAGCAGCCAAGATGGGGGGGGCAATGAAAAACTGTTTTTT. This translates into CASSQDGGGNEKLFF.

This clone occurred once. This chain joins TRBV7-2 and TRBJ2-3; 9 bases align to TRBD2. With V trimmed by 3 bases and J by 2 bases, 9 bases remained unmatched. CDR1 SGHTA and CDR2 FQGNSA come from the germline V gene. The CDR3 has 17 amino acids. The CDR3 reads CASSFRRAGGFTDTQYF. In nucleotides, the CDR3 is TGTGCCAGCAGCTTTAGACGAGCGGGAGGATTCACAGATACGCAGTATTTT.

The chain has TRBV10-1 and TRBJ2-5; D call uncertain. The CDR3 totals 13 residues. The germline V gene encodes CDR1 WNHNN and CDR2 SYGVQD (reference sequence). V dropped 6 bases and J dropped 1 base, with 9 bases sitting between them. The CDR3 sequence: CASSMSLQETQYF. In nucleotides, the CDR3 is TGCGCCAGCAGCATGAGCCTCCAAGAGACCCAGTACTTC.

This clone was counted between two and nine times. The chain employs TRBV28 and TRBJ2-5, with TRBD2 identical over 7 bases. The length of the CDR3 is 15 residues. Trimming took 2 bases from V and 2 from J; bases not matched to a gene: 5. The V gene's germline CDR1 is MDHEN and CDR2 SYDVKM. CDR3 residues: CASSLNSAGQETQYF. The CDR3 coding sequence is TGTGCCAGCAGTTTAAATTCAGCGGGGCAAGAGACCCAGTACTTC.

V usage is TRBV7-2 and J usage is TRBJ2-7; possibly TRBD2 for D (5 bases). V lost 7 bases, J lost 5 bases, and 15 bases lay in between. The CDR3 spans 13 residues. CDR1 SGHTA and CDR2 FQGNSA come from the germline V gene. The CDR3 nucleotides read TGTGCCAGCACCCCCACTAGAGAGCACGAGCAGTACTTC. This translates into CASTPTREHEQYF.

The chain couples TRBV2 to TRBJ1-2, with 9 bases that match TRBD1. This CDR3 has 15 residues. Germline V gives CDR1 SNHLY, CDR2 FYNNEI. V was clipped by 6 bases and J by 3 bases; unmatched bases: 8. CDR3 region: CASRAGTGTYYGYTF. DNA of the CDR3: TGTGCCAGCAGAGCCGGGACAGGGACCTACTATGGCTACACCTTC.

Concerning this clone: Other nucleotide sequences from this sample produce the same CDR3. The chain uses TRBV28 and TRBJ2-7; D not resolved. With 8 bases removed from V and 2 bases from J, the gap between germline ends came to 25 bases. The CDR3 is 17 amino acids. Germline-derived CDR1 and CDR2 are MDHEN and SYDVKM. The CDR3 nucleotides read TGTGCCAGCGGTTCTAGGGTGTATGACCAGTCTACCTACGAGCAGTACTTC. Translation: CASGSRVYDQSTYEQYF.

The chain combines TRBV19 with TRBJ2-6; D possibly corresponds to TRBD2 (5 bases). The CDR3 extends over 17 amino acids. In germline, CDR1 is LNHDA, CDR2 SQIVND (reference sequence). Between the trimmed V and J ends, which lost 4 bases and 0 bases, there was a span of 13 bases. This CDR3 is CASSKGLTHSGANVLTF. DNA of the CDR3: TGTGCCAGTAGTAAAGGACTGACCCACTCTGGGGCCAACGTCCTGACTTTC.

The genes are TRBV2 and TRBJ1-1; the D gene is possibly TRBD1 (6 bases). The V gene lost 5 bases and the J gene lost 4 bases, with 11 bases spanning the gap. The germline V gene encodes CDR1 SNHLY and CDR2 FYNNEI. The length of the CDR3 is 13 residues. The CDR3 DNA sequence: TGTGCCAGCAGTAAACAGGGAATCACTGAAGCTTTCTTT. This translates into CASSKQGITEAFF.

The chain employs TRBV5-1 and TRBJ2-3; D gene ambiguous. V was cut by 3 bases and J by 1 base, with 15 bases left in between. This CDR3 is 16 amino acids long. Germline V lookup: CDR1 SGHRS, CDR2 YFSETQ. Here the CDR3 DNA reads TGCGCCAGCAGCTCCGAGACATTCCCGGGCACAGATACGCAGTATTTT. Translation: CASSSETFPGTDTQYF.

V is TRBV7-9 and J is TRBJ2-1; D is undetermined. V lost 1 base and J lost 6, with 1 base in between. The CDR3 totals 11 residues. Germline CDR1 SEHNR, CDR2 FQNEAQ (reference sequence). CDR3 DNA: TGTGCCAGCAGCTTAGTCAATGAGCAGTTCTTC. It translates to CASSLVNEQFF.

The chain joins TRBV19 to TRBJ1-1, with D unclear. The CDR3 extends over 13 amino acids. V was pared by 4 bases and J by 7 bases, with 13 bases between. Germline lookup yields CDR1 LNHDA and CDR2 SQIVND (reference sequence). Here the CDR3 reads CASSRTEGSEAFF. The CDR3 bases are TGTGCCAGTAGTAGGACCGAGGGTAGTGAAGCTTTCTTT.

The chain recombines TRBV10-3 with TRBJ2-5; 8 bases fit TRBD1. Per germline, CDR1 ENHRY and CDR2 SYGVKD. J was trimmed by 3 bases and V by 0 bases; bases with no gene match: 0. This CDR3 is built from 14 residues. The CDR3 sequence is CAISESTGEETQYF. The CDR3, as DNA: TGTGCCATCAGTGAGTCGACAGGGGAAGAGACCCAGTACTTC.

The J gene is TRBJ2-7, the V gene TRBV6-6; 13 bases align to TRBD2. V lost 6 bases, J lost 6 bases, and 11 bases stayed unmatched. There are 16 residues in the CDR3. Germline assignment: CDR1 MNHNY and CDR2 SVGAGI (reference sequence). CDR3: CASRPGLAGVLGEQYF. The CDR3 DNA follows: TGTGCCAGCAGACCCGGACTAGCGGGAGTTTTGGGCGAGCAGTACTTC.

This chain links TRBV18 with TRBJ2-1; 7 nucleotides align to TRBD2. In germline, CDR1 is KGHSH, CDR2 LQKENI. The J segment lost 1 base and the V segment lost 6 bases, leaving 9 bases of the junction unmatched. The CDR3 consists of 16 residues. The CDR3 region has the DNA TGTGCCAGCTCTACCAGCGGGATTAGGTCCTACAATGAGCAGTTCTTC. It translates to CASSTSGIRSYNEQFF. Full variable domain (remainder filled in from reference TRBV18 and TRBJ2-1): NAGVMQNPRHLVRRRGQEARLRCSPMKGHSHVYWYRQLPEEGLKFMVYLQKENIIDESGMPKERFSAEFPKEGPSILRIQQVVRGDSAAYFCASSTSGIRSYNEQFFGPGTRLTVL.

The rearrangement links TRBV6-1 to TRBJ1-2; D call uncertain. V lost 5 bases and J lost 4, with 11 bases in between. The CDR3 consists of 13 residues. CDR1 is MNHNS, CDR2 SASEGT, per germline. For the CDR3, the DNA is TGTGCCAGCAGTCAGGAGTTTATCTATGGCTACACCTTC. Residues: CASSQEFIYGYTF.

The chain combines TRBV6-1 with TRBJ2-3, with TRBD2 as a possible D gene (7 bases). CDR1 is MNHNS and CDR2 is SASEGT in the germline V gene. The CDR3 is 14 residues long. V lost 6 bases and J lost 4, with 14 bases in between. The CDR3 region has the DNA TGTGCCAGCAGGCAACAGGGAGGGGCAGATACGCAGTATTTT. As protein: CASRQQGGADTQYF.

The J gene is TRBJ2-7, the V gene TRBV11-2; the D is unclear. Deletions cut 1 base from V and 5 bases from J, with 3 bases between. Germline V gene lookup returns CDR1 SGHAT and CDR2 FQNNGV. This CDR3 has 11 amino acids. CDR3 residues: CASSLANEQYF. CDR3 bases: TGTGCCAGCAGCTTAGCAAACGAGCAGTACTTC.

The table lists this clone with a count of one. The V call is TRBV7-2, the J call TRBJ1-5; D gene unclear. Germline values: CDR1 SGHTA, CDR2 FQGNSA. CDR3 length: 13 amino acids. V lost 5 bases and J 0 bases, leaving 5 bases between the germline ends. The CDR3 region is CASSPGSNQPQHF. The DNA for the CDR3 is TGTGCCAGCAGCCCCGGTAGCAATCAGCCCCAGCATTTT.

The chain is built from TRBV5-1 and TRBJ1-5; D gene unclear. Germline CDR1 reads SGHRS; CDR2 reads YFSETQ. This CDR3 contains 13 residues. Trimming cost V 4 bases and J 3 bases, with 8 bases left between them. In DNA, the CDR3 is TGCGCCAGCAGCCTCGATTACAATCAGCCCCAGCATTTT. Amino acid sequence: CASSLDYNQPQHF.

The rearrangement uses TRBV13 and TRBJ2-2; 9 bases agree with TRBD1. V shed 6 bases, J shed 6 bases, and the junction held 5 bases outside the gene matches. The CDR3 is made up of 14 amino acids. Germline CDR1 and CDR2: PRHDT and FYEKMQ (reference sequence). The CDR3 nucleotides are TGTGCCAGCAGTTCTCGACAGGGGGCCGGGGAGCTGTTTTTT. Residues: CASSSRQGAGELFF.

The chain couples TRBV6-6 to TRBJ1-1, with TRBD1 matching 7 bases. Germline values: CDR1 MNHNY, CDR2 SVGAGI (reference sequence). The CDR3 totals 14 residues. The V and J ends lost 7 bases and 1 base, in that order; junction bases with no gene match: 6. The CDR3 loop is CASKQGEANTEAFF. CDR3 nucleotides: TGTGCCAGCAAGCAGGGGGAGGCGAACACTGAAGCTTTCTTT.

CDR3 region: CASSIAGGYSNQPQHF. CDR3 in DNA: TGTGCCAGTAGTATAGCAGGGGGGTATAGCAATCAGCCCCAGCATTTT. The chain couples TRBV19 to TRBJ1-5; 7 bases match TRBD1. Germline CDR1 reads LNHDA; CDR2 reads SQIVND (reference sequence). The J segment lost 0 bases and the V segment lost 1 base, leaving 3 bases of the junction unmatched. The CDR3 has 16 residues.